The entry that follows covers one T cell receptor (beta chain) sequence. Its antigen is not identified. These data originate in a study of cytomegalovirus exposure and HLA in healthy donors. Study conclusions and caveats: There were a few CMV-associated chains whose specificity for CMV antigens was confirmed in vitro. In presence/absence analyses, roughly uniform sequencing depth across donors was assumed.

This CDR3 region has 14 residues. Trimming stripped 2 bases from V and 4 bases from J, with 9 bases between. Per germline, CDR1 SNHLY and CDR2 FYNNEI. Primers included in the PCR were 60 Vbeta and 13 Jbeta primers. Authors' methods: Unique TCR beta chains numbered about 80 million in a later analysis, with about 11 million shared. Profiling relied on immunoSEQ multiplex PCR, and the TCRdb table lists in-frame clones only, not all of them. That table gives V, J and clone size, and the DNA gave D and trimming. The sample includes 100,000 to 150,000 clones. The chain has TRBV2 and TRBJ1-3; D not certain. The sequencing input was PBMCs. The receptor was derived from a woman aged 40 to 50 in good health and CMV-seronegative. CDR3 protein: CASSELGRGNTIYF. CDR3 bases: TGTGCCAGCAGTGAATTGGGGAGAGGAAACACCATATATTTT. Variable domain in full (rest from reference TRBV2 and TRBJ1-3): EPEVTQTPSHQVTQMGQEVILRCVPISNHLYFYWYRQILGQKVEFLVSFYNNEISEKSEIFDDQFSVERPDGSNFTLKIRSTKLEDSAMYFCASSELGRGNTIYFGEGSWLTVV.